These T cell receptor beta chains were read from a single sample in a study of T cell repertoires in cytomegalovirus infection. Which antigens these TCRs recognize remains unknown. TCRdb redid the calling of the reads with MiXCR, one entry per CDR3 protein. The repertoire holds approximately 390,000 distinct CDR3 sequences, with roughly 36% as singletons. The material sequenced was cultured PBMCs, taken from culture after CMV antigen stimulation. The receptors were sampled from a human donor in good health (CMV status not recorded). Some clones in this sample may be carry-over from other donors' samples. Each CDR3 is given with its conserved first and last residue. The D gene is left open where the match is weak. Size tells how often a clone was seen (once, few, many) or the class of an expanded clone, and some rows leave it out.

>.|TRBD1|TRBJ2-6|TRBV7-2
TGTGCCAGCAGCCGCGACAGGGCTGGGGCCAACGTCCTGACTTTC
CASSRDRAGANVLTF
>.|.|TRBJ1-5|TRBV30
TGTGCCTGGAGTGTATCGTTGGGGACAATGAGCAATCAGCCCCAGCATTTT
CAWSVSLGTMSNQPQHF
>.|.|TRBJ2-7|TRBV30
TGTGCCTGGAGTATGTTGGGGAACGAGCAGTACTTC
CAWSMLGNEQYF
>few|.|TRBJ1-5|TRBV19
TGTGCCAGTAGTATCTTGGCCGGTCATCAGCCCCAGCATTTT
CASSILAGHQPQHF
>.|.|TRBJ1-6|TRBV25-1
TGTGCCAGCAGTCGGAGGAGCTCCTATAATTCACCCCTCCACTTT
CASSRRSSYNSPLHF
>.|.|TRBJ1-5|TRBV19
TGTGCCAGTAGTATTCATACAGGTGATCAGCCCCAGCATTTT
CASSIHTGDQPQHF
>.|.|TRBJ2-1|TRBV7-8
TGTGCCAGCAGCTTAGATTTATCCAAAAATGAGCAGTTCTTC
CASSLDLSKNEQFF
>few|TRBD1|TRBJ2-1|TRBV7-9
TGTGCCAGCAGCTTAGGACAGGGGGGCCTTGAGGAGCAGTTCTTC
CASSLGQGGLEEQFF
>.|.|TRBJ1-2|TRBV29-1
TGCAGCGTTGAAGATCTGGGGGCAGCCTATGGCTACACCTTC
CSVEDLGAAYGYTF
>.|.|TRBJ1-3|TRBV12-3/TRBV12-4
TGTGCCAGCAGCCCAGGACAGATCTCTGGAAACACCATATATTTT
CASSPGQISGNTIYF
>.|.|TRBJ2-2|TRBV7-2
TGTGCCAGCAGCTTATATAACGGGGAGCTGTTTTTT
CASSLYNGELFF
>few|.|TRBJ2-3|TRBV19
TGTGCCAGTAGTATATATGACAGTTCAGATACGCAGTATTTT
CASSIYDSSDTQYF
>.|TRBD2|TRBJ2-3|TRBV19
TGTGCCAGTAGCCCCATAACTAGCGGGAGGCGCACAGATACGCAGTATTTT
CASSPITSGRRTDTQYF
>.|.|TRBJ1-5|TRBV19
TGTGCCAGTAGTATGGAAAGCGATAATCAGCCCCAGCATTTT
CASSMESDNQPQHF
>.|.|TRBJ2-1|TRBV19
TGTGCCAGTAGTATAGAAGTTTACAATGAGCAGTTCTTC
CASSIEVYNEQFF
>many|TRBD2|TRBJ2-3|TRBV6-2/TRBV6-3
TGTGCCAGCAGTTACTCGGGGCTAGCGGGAGCAACAGATACGCAGTATTTT
CASSYSGLAGATDTQYF
>few|.|TRBJ1-5|TRBV4-1
TGCGCCAGCAGCCTCAGGGCCTCCGTTCGACCCCAGCATTTT
CASSLRASVRPQHF
>.|.|TRBJ2-1|TRBV7-9
TGTGCCAGCAGCTTAAGTAGCGCCAATGAGCAGTTCTTC
CASSLSSANEQFF
>.|.|TRBJ1-2|TRBV12-3/TRBV12-4
TGTGCCAGCACCACATCCTCGTTCCGGGACACAGACTATGGCTACACCTTC
CASTTSSFRDTDYGYTF
>.|.|TRBJ1-6|TRBV12-3/TRBV12-4
TGTGCCAGCAGTTTACGGGGTCAGGGGAATTCACCCCTCCACTTT
CASSLRGQGNSPLHF
>.|.|TRBJ1-1|TRBV14
TGTGCCAGCAGCCAGAGAGACAGCGCGGGGAACACTGAAGCTTTCTTT
CASSQRDSAGNTEAFF
>many|.|TRBJ2-7|TRBV7-2
TGTGCCAGCAGCTTAGGAGCCTTACGGATGATTGGCTTC
CASSLGALRMIGF
>few|TRBD2|TRBJ2-2|TRBV7-2
TGTGCCAGTCAAGCGGGGGGGGAGAACACCGGGGAGCTGTTTTTT
CASQAGGENTGELFF
>.|TRBD2|TRBJ2-1|TRBV20-1
TGCAGTGCTAGAGTAGGACTAGCGCGTAGCTCCTACAATGAGCAGTTCTTC
CSARVGLARSSYNEQFF